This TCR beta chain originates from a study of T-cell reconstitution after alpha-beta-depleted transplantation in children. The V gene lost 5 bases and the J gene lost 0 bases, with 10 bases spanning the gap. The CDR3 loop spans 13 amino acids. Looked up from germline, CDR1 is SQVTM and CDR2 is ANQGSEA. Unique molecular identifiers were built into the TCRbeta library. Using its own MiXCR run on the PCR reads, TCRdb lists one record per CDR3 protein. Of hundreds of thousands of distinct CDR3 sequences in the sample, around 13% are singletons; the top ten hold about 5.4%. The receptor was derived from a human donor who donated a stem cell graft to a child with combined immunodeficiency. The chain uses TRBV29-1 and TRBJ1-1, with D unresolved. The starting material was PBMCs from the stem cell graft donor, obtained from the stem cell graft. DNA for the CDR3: TGCAGCGTTTCAGGAAAAATGAACACTGAAGCTTTCTTT. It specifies CSVSGKMNTEAFF.